Shown below are 26 T cell receptor beta chains from a single sample sequenced in a study of T cells in Graves' hyperthyroidism and ophthalmopathy. Regions amplified from RNA transcripts were the TCR beta CDR3 regions. First-round RT-PCR with HTBI primers amplified the TCR CDR3 region. One entry per CDR3 protein, called by TCRdb with MiXCR from the multiplex PCR reads. The table has about 640,000 distinct CDR3 sequences, about a fifth seen once; the top ten hold over 30%. The sample consisted of blood. These receptors originate from a man under 40 with Graves' ophthalmopathy.

The rearrangement uses TRBV6-1 and TRBJ1-5; D is undetermined. The CDR3 spans 15 residues. V was pared by 6 bases and J by 0 bases, with 12 bases between. Germline V gene data show CDR1 as MNHNS and CDR2 as SASEGT. DNA for the CDR3: TGTGCCAGCAGACCCCAGCTATATAGCAATCAGCCCCAGCATTTT. Its protein product is CASRPQLYSNQPQHF.

This clonotype has just a few counts. The CDR3 bases are TGCGCCAGCAGCCAACGGGAGGGAGGGCCCTACGAGCAGTACTTC. Its protein is CASSQREGGPYEQYF. The V call is TRBV4-3, the J call TRBJ2-7; 8 bases are a match to TRBD2. V gave up 2 bases and J gave up 2 bases; unmatched junction bases: 5. The V gene's germline CDR1 is LGHNA and CDR2 YSLEER. The CDR3 length is 15 residues.

The chain carries TRBV27 and TRBJ1-6; no clear D gene. V was clipped by 6 bases and J by 9 bases, with 21 bases between them. CDR1 and CDR2 from the germline V gene are MNHEY and SMNVEV (reference sequence). The CDR3 covers 16 residues. In DNA, the CDR3 is TGTGCCAGCAGATTGGACCATAGGGCTCTTATTTCACCCCTCCACTTT. Its translation: CASRLDHRALISPLHF.

The sample holds a few counts of this clonotype. The V gene is TRBV5-4, the J gene TRBJ2-3, with 7 bases fitting TRBD2. The CDR3 sequence is 17 residues long. The germline gives CDR1 SGHNT, CDR2 YYREEE (reference sequence). V was clipped by 5 bases and J by 3 bases; unmatched bases: 15. The CDR3 DNA sequence: TGTGCCAGCAGAGCCGGACGTGAGGGAGGGCCGACAGATACGCAGTATTTT. Encoded protein: CASRAGREGGPTDTQYF.

This rearrangement joins TRBV30 to TRBJ1-3, with unresolved D. From germline, CDR1 is GTSNPN and CDR2 SVGIG (reference sequence). This CDR3 has 13 amino acids. Trimming took off 5 bases at V and 0 bases at J, with 8 bases between the two ends. The CDR3 DNA is TGTGCCTGGCTCCAGCGCTCTGGAAACACCATATATTTT. Its protein product is CAWLQRSGNTIYF.

The table lists this clonotype with a count of one. The chain is built from TRBV20-1 and TRBJ2-2; TRBD2 might be the D (6 bases). The germline gives CDR1 DFQATT, CDR2 SNEGSKA (reference sequence). V shed 6 bases and J shed 5 bases, with 16 bases lying between them. The CDR3 runs to 14 residues. The CDR3 nucleotides are TGCAGTGCCTCGGGACTTGCAGGGACCGGGGAGCTGTTTTTT. It specifies CSASGLAGTGELFF.

This clonotype was seen repeatedly, ten times or more. The chain has TRBV20-1 and TRBJ2-7, with D maybe TRBD2 (5 bases). This CDR3 region has 11 residues. V was cut by 3 bases and J by 5 bases, with 8 bases left in between. Germline V CDR1 and CDR2: DFQATT, SNEGSKA (reference sequence). The CDR3 reads CSARDGDEQYF. CDR3 in DNA: TGCAGTGCTAGGGACGGGGACGAGCAGTACTTC.

The sample holds a few counts of this clonotype. The rearrangement uses TRBV12-3 or TRBV12-4 and TRBJ1-1; D call uncertain. Trimming left V 6 bases short and J 2 bases short, with 13 bases between. The CDR3 extends over 14 amino acids. Here the CDR3 DNA reads TGTGCCAGCAGCTCGAATGACAAAAACACTGAAGCTTTCTTT. Residues: CASSSNDKNTEAFF.

V gene TRBV20-1 combines with J gene TRBJ2-7; 7 nucleotides match TRBD2. Germline V lookup: CDR1 DFQATT, CDR2 SNEGSKA (reference sequence). The CDR3 is 15 residues long. V trimming: 1 base; J trimming: 1 base; junction bases outside the gene matches: 7. CDR3 in DNA: TGCAGTGCTAGAGTAAGAGCGGGAATTTCCTACGAGCAGTACTTC. It specifies CSARVRAGISYEQYF.

This clonotype was seen repeatedly, ten times or more. V is TRBV6-1 and J is TRBJ2-1; TRBD2 agrees at 10 bases. Germline V lookup: CDR1 MNHNS, CDR2 SASEGT. The CDR3 has 13 amino acids. V lost 10 bases to trimming and J lost 3 bases; unmatched junction nucleotides: 3. CDR3 protein: CATGTSVYNEQFF. In nucleotides, the CDR3 is TGTGCCACCGGGACTAGCGTCTACAATGAGCAGTTCTTC.

J is TRBJ2-7 and V is TRBV20-1; D is perhaps TRBD1 (6 bases). Germline values: CDR1 DFQATT, CDR2 SNEGSKA (reference sequence). CDR3 length equals 15 residues. Trimming removed 0 bases from V and 0 bases from J, with 12 bases in between. CDR3 residues: CSAREIDRSSYEQYF. In DNA, the CDR3 is TGCAGTGCTAGAGAAATAGACAGGAGCTCCTACGAGCAGTACTTC.

This clonotype came up a few times. The rearrangement joins TRBV7-6 to TRBJ2-5, with 8 nucleotides matching TRBD1. This CDR3 has 16 residues. V lost 5 bases and J lost 6; bases outside the gene matches: 14. Germline V gene data show CDR1 as SGHVS and CDR2 as FNYEAQ. This CDR3 reads CASSPRWTGTDQTQYF. The CDR3 region has the DNA TGTGCCAGCAGCCCACGATGGACAGGGACCGATCAGACCCAGTACTTC.

This clonotype has a handful of counts. The chain uses TRBV30 and TRBJ2-2; maybe TRBD2 (5 bases). Germline values: CDR1 GTSNPN, CDR2 SVGIG (reference sequence). The CDR3 extends over 13 amino acids. V lost 3 bases and J lost 6, with 11 bases in between. CDR3 in amino acids: CAWSVLGAGELFF. The CDR3, as DNA: TGTGCCTGGAGCGTTCTGGGAGCCGGGGAGCTGTTTTTT.

This clonotype was found many times. The J gene is TRBJ1-4, the V gene TRBV20-1; D is unresolved. This CDR3 region has 13 residues. Germline lookup yields CDR1 DFQATT and CDR2 SNEGSKA (reference sequence). Between the trimmed V and J ends, which lost 6 bases and 3 bases, there was a span of 11 bases. CDR3 in DNA: TGCAGTGCCGTTGACAAGTCTAATGAAAAACTGTTTTTT. This encodes CSAVDKSNEKLFF.

This clonotype has a count of ten or more. The gene calls are TRBV7-2 and TRBJ2-7; 8 positions match TRBD2. The CDR3 sequence is 14 residues long. CDR1 SGHTA and CDR2 FQGNSA come from the germline V gene. V trimming: 3 bases; J trimming: 5 bases; junction bases outside the gene matches: 6. The DNA of the CDR3 is TGTGCCAGCAGCTTCTCCGGGAGGGCCGACGAGCAGTACTTC. Translating it yields CASSFSGRADEQYF.

This clonotype was observed a few times. The chain uses TRBV9 and TRBJ2-7, with D perhaps matching TRBD2 (6 bases). The germline V gene has CDR1 SGDLS and CDR2 YYNGEE. This CDR3 comprises 16 residues. Trimming cost V 0 bases and J 0 bases, with 13 bases left between them. DNA of the CDR3: TGTGCCAGCAGCGTAGGGGAGACTAGGGCCTCCTACGAGCAGTACTTC. Residues: CASSVGETRASYEQYF.

Details on this clonotype: Given a much more abundant clone one base away, this may be a read error. The chain is built from TRBV3-1 and TRBJ2-7; D might be TRBD1 or TRBD2, each matching 5 bases. The CDR3 covers 15 residues. V was trimmed by 1 base and J by 5 bases, leaving 15 bases between them. The V gene's germline CDR1 is LGHDT and CDR2 YNNKEL (reference sequence). CDR3 residues: CASSQGGQGRHEQYF. The CDR3 DNA reads TGTGCCAGCAGCCAAGGAGGGCAGGGACGACACGAGCAGTACTTC.

The J gene is TRBJ2-7, the V gene TRBV7-3; 8 nucleotides match TRBD1. Per the germline V gene, CDR1 is SGHTA and CDR2 is FQGTGA. This CDR3 has 13 residues. V dropped 8 bases and J dropped 1; count of bases not matched to a gene: 4. The CDR3 sequence is CASGTGRSYEQYF. The CDR3 DNA sequence: TGTGCCAGCGGGACAGGTCGGTCCTACGAGCAGTACTTC.

This clonotype showed up many times. The chain recombines TRBV6-1 with TRBJ2-1; D unclear. V was trimmed by 6 bases and J by 4 bases, leaving 16 bases between them. The CDR3 has 15 residues. Germline assignment: CDR1 MNHNS and CDR2 SASEGT. The CDR3 here is CASSLRGDVYNEQFF. The CDR3 nucleotides are TGTGCCAGCAGCCTTAGAGGAGACGTTTACAATGAGCAGTTCTTC.

The rearrangement uses TRBV7-9 and TRBJ2-7; tentatively, D is TRBD2 (6 bases). The germline V and J ends were trimmed by 4 bases and 3 bases, with 10 bases remaining between them. This CDR3 spans 13 amino acids. Germline loops: CDR1 SEHNR, CDR2 FQNEAQ (reference sequence). Written as DNA, the CDR3 is TGTGCCAGCAGCTCTCTCGGGAGCTACGAGCAGTACTTC. Protein: CASSSLGSYEQYF.

This clonotype has ten or more counts. The genes are TRBV2 and TRBJ2-3; 7 nucleotides agree with TRBD2. Trimming removed 7 bases from V and 0 bases from J; junction bases left unmatched: 4. There are 14 residues in the CDR3. From germline, CDR1 is SNHLY and CDR2 FYNNEI. The CDR3 reads CASTLALSTDTQYF. For the CDR3, the DNA is TGTGCCAGCACACTAGCGCTAAGCACAGATACGCAGTATTTT.

For this clonotype: One base away lies a much larger clone, so this may be a sequencing read error. The chain couples TRBV28 to TRBJ2-3, with TRBD2 matching over 14 bases. Germline V CDR1 and CDR2: MDHEN, SYDVKM. The trim removed 8 bases at V and 5 bases at J, leaving 6 bases unmatched. The CDR3 extends over 15 amino acids. CDR3: CASPGLAGVGDTQYF. Here the CDR3 DNA reads TGTGCCAGCCCGGGACTAGCGGGAGTGGGAGATACGCAGTATTTT.

This clonotype was detected a few times. The rearrangement joins TRBV20-1 to TRBJ2-7, with TRBD2 identical over 8 bases. This CDR3 spans 14 amino acids. Looked up from germline, CDR1 is DFQATT and CDR2 is SNEGSKA (reference sequence). Germline trimming cut 3 bases from V and 2 bases from J; bases unmatched to any gene: 6. The CDR3 DNA is TGCAGTGCTAGCGGGAGGGCCGGTACCTACGAGCAGTACTTC. It codes for CSASGRAGTYEQYF.

This clonotype came up many times. For the CDR3, the DNA is TGTGCCAGCAGTGAGCGCGGGGGGGTAGGGGGGACTGAAGCTTTCTTT. Amino acids: CASSERGGVGGTEAFF. The chain links TRBV2 to TRBJ1-1, with a possible D match to TRBD1 (6 bases). CDR3 length: 16 residues. Germline V lookup: CDR1 SNHLY, CDR2 FYNNEI. Trimming removed 3 bases at V and 5 bases at J, with 19 bases between.

This clonotype was counted many times. V usage is TRBV11-2 and J usage is TRBJ2-7, with 10 nucleotides matching TRBD2. The CDR3 contains 16 residues. V gave up 2 bases and J gave up 3 bases; unmatched junction bases: 7. In germline, CDR1 is SGHAT, CDR2 FQNNGV. The CDR3 DNA reads as TGTGCCAGCAGCTTACCGGGGCTAGCGGGAGTCTACGAGCAGTACTTC. This codes for CASSLPGLAGVYEQYF. The full variable domain, rest sourced from reference TRBV11-2 and TRBJ2-7, is EAGVAQSPRYKIIEKRQSVAFWCNPISGHATLYWYQQILGQGPKLLIQFQNNGVVDDSQLPKDRFSAERLKGVDSTLKIQPAKLEDSAVYLCASSLPGLAGVYEQYFGPGTRLTVT.

This clonotype has a handful of counts. The chain links TRBV20-1 to TRBJ2-7, with D maybe TRBD2 (5 bases). The CDR3 is 13 residues long. Germline V gene data show CDR1 as DFQATT and CDR2 as SNEGSKA (reference sequence). The germline V and J ends were trimmed by 6 bases and 3 bases, with 15 bases remaining between them. The DNA for the CDR3 is TGCAGTGCGCCTCGGACCGGGGACTACGAGCAGTACTTC. Translation gives CSAPRTGDYEQYF.